These 12 T cell receptor beta chains originate from one sample sequenced in a study of breast tumors, draining lymph nodes, adjacent tissues. TCRdb independently ran MiXCR on the multiplex PCR reads; one entry per CDR3 protein. The repertoire holds 150,000 to 200,000 distinct CDR3 sequences, with 30% to 35% as singletons. Axillary draining lymph nodes of breast cancer patients supplied the node samples. The sequenced sample was axillary lymph node tissue. The receptor set was obtained from a female donor with breast cancer. Some clones in this sample may be carry-over from other donors' samples.

This clonotype showed up many times. J is TRBJ1-4 and V is TRBV5-1; 10 bases are a match to TRBD1. Germline V CDR1 and CDR2: SGHRS, YFSETQ. V lost 4 bases to trimming and J lost 8 bases; unmatched junction nucleotides: 5. This CDR3 is 14 amino acids long. The chain's CDR3 is CASSRTGGDEKLFF. The CDR3 DNA reads as TGCGCCAGCAGCAGGACAGGGGGGGACGAAAAACTGTTTTTT.

This clonotype was seen more than once but under ten times. The V and J genes are TRBV18 and TRBJ2-7; 9 bases match TRBD1. From germline, CDR1 is KGHSH and CDR2 LQKENI. J lost 2 bases, V lost 3 bases, and 11 bases had no gene match. The CDR3 sequence is 17 residues long. Here the CDR3 reads CASSPSPGTGFPYEQYF. The DNA for the CDR3 is TGTGCCAGCTCACCTAGTCCCGGGACAGGGTTTCCCTACGAGCAGTACTTC.

This chain connects TRBV11-3 to TRBJ2-3; 7 bases are a match to TRBD1. Looked up from germline, CDR1 is SGHNT and CDR2 is YENEEA. J lost 2 bases, V lost 0 bases, and 14 bases had no gene match. This CDR3 has 19 amino acids. The CDR3 nucleotides read TGTGCCAGCAGCTTAGATTACAGGGGATACGAGCAGTACACAGATACGCAGTATTTT. It is translated as CASSLDYRGYEQYTDTQYF.

This clonotype occurred once. This is likely a read error, given that the CDR3 carries no conserved phenylalanine or tryptophan at its end. This chain links TRBV27 with TRBJ2-3; D remains ambiguous. The CDR3 is 13 residues long. V dropped 3 bases and J dropped 1 base, with 5 bases sitting between them. Per the germline V gene, CDR1 is MNHEY and CDR2 is SMNVEV (reference sequence). In DNA, the CDR3 is TGTGCCAGCAGTTTGCAGCGCACAGATACGCAGTATTTG. Encoded protein: CASSLQRTDTQYL.

This clonotype was picked up many times. The chain links TRBV19 to TRBJ2-5; 7 bases align to TRBD1. Trimming took 3 bases from V and 5 from J; bases not matched to a gene: 9. CDR3 size: 15 residues. Germline CDR1 reads LNHDA; CDR2 reads SQIVND (reference sequence). The chain's CDR3 is CASSILSDRSETQYF. The CDR3 DNA reads TGTGCCAGTAGTATCCTCTCGGACAGGAGCGAGACCCAGTACTTC.

The chain joins TRBV29-1 to TRBJ2-6; 11 bases map to TRBD1. The CDR3 spans 17 residues. Trimming removed 5 bases from V and 3 bases from J; junction bases left unmatched: 9. Germline assignment: CDR1 SQVTM and CDR2 ANQGSEA. The CDR3 reads CSVLWTGGAYGANVLTF. The CDR3 DNA reads TGCAGCGTTCTATGGACAGGGGGCGCGTATGGGGCCAACGTCCTGACTTTC.

Many counts were recorded for this clonotype. The J gene is TRBJ2-5, the V gene TRBV5-5; no reliable D call. The germline V gene has CDR1 SGHKS and CDR2 YYEKEE (reference sequence). V was cut by 4 bases and J by 3 bases, with 13 bases left in between. CDR3 length equals 14 residues. The CDR3 region has the DNA TGTGCCAGCAGCCGCGCTGTATCCGAAGAGACCCAGTACTTC. Its translation is CASSRAVSEETQYF.

This clonotype was observed at least ten times. The genes are TRBV6-5 and TRBJ1-6, with D perhaps matching TRBD1 (5 bases). V was trimmed by 6 bases and J by 0 bases, leaving 24 bases between them. CDR1 is MNHEY and CDR2 is SVGAGI in the germline V gene. The CDR3 length is 20 residues. CDR3 residues: CASRGRPTLGKSSYNSPLHF. The CDR3 nucleotides read TGTGCCAGCAGGGGACGTCCGACACTCGGGAAAAGCTCCTATAATTCACCCCTCCACTTT.

With respect to this clonotype: A much larger clone differs from this one at a single base, so this may be a read error. The chain is built from TRBV7-9 and TRBJ2-7; 9 nucleotides agree with TRBD2. With 5 bases clipped from V and 1 base from J, the junction kept 6 bases outside the gene matches. Looked up from germline, CDR1 is SEHNR and CDR2 is FQNEAQ (reference sequence). CDR3 length: 15 amino acids. CDR3 in DNA: TGTGCCAGCAGCGTCGGGACTAGCAGATCCTACGAGCAGTACTTC. Its protein is CASSVGTSRSYEQYF.

Comment on this clonotype: A read error is likely, as this CDR3 ends without the conserved phenylalanine or tryptophan. The J gene is TRBJ2-3, the V gene TRBV6-6; possibly TRBD1 for D (5 bases). Trimming left V 6 bases short and J 5 bases short, with 9 bases between. CDR1 and CDR2 from the germline V gene are MNHNY and SVGAGI (reference sequence). CDR3 length: 12 residues. CDR3 sequence reads: CASSLGEDTQYL. CDR3 DNA sequence: TGTGCCAGCAGCCTAGGGGAAGATACGCAGTATCTT.

This clonotype was counted at least ten times. The chain links TRBV5-8 to TRBJ2-7; tentatively, D is TRBD2 (6 bases). V lost 4 bases, J lost 4 bases, and 15 bases lay in between. CDR3 size: 14 residues. Looked up from germline, CDR1 is SGHTS and CDR2 is YDEGEE. The CDR3 DNA follows: TGTGCCAGCAGCCCAGTAGGGACTGGTTACGAGCAGTACTTC. It codes for CASSPVGTGYEQYF.

In this sample, this clonotype turned up a few times. The rearrangement uses TRBV7-9 and TRBJ1-1; TRBD1 is a possible D gene (5 bases). The CDR3 contains 15 residues. Trimming took 4 bases from V and 6 from J, leaving 18 bases between them. Germline assignment: CDR1 SEHNR and CDR2 FQNEAQ (reference sequence). The CDR3 here is CASSYAFGGLAEAFF. In DNA form, the CDR3 reads TGTGCCAGCAGCTACGCGTTTGGGGGTTTGGCTGAAGCTTTCTTT.